The 10 T cell receptor beta chains below were found in one sample sequenced in a study of cytomegalovirus exposure and HLA in healthy donors. In the PCR, 60 Vbeta and 13 Jbeta primers were used. The repertoire was sequenced with immunoSEQ multiplex PCR; TCRdb's copy has only in-frame clones and lacks some. Here the sample spans 90,000 to 120,000 clones, around 75% being singletons. Specimen: PBMCs. These receptors all come from a male donor in good health and CMV-seropositive.

The rearrangement links TRBV5-1 to TRBJ2-1, with D tentatively TRBD2 (5 bases). The V gene lost 4 bases and the J gene lost 12 bases, with 20 bases spanning the gap. Germline lookup yields CDR1 SGHRS and CDR2 YFSETQ. The CDR3 runs 14 residues. Here the CDR3 DNA reads TGCGCCAGCAGCCTCCGGACGGAGGATAATCCGCAGTTCTTC. It yields the protein CASSLRTEDNPQFF.

The genes are TRBV5-1 and TRBJ2-5; 10 nucleotides agree with TRBD2. The CDR3 is 16 amino acids. Germline V gives CDR1 SGHRS, CDR2 YFSETQ. V was clipped by 1 base and J by 1 base; unmatched bases: 4. In DNA form, the CDR3 reads TGCGCCAGCAGCTTGATTAGCGGGGGGACCCAAGAGACCCAGTACTTC. Protein product: CASSLISGGTQETQYF.

V gene TRBV29-1 combines with J gene TRBJ1-1; D unresolved. Trimming shortened V by 4 bases and J by 4 bases, and 7 bases separated the two germline ends. Germline V gene lookup returns CDR1 SQVTM and CDR2 ANQGSEA. CDR3 length equals 11 residues. The CDR3 here is CSVVRVTEAFF. CDR3 coding DNA: TGCAGCGTTGTTCGGGTCACTGAAGCTTTCTTT.

CDR3 sequence reads: CASNRLSAGAPGEQYF. The CDR3 coding sequence is TGTGCCAGTAACAGGTTGTCAGCGGGGGCCCCAGGGGAGCAGTACTTC. The rearrangement links TRBV27 to TRBJ2-7; 8 bases map to TRBD2. The CDR3 covers 16 residues. The J segment lost 7 bases and the V segment lost 9 bases, leaving 20 bases of the junction unmatched. Germline V CDR1 and CDR2: MNHEY, SMNVEV (reference sequence).

V and J are TRBV7-2 and TRBJ1-1; perhaps TRBD1 as D (6 bases). Germline V lookup: CDR1 SGHTA, CDR2 FQGNSA. Trimming removed 5 bases at V and 1 base at J, with 14 bases between. This CDR3 spans 15 amino acids. The CDR3 coding sequence is TGTGCCAGCAGCCGCTATGGCAGGGGGAACACTGAAGCTTTCTTT. It specifies CASSRYGRGNTEAFF. The full variable domain, in which reference TRBV7-2 and TRBJ1-1 provide the parts outside the CDR3, is GAGVSQSPSNKVTEKGKDVELRCDPISGHTALYWYRQSLGQGLEFLIYFQGNSAPDKSGLPSDRFSAERTGGSVSTLTIQRTQQEDSAVYLCASSRYGRGNTEAFFGQGTRLTVV.

In this sample, this clone turned up a few times. This CDR3 is also generated by other DNA sequences in the sample. The J gene is TRBJ2-1, the V gene TRBV9, with 7 bases fitting TRBD2. V lost 0 bases to trimming and J lost 5 bases; unmatched junction nucleotides: 5. Germline-derived CDR1 and CDR2 are SGDLS and YYNGEE. The CDR3 length is 15 residues. In nucleotides, the CDR3 is TGTGCCAGCAGCGTAGATGGGGGGGGGAACAATGAGCAGTTCTTC. It is translated as CASSVDGGGNNEQFF.

The V gene is TRBV5-1, the J gene TRBJ2-7; 8 nucleotides match TRBD1. The V gene end was trimmed by 4 bases and the J gene end by 6 bases; junction bases not matched to a gene: 18. This CDR3 contains 17 residues. Per germline, CDR1 SGHRS and CDR2 YFSETQ. The CDR3 sequence is CASSPVGRIGQGGEQYF. CDR3 DNA sequence: TGCGCCAGCAGCCCGGTCGGCCGAATTGGACAGGGTGGCGAGCAGTACTTC.

CDR3 loop: CASSPVRSSYNEQFF. CDR3 DNA: TGTGCCAGCTCACCAGTAAGGAGCTCCTACAATGAGCAGTTCTTC. The chain couples TRBV18 to TRBJ2-1; D uncertain. Germline CDR1 and CDR2: KGHSH and LQKENI. V dropped 2 bases and J dropped 0 bases, with 8 bases sitting between them. The CDR3 is 15 residues long. Looking up the rest from reference TRBV18 and TRBJ2-1 gives the full variable domain: NAGVMQNPRHLVRRRGQEARLRCSPMKGHSHVYWYRQLPEEGLKFMVYLQKENIIDESGMPKERFSAEFPKEGPSILRIQQVVRGDSAAYFCASSPVRSSYNEQFFGPGTRLTVL.

V is TRBV25-1 and J is TRBJ1-2, with 7 bases fitting TRBD1. V dropped 8 bases and J dropped 1; count of bases not matched to a gene: 4. The CDR3 extends over 13 amino acids. Germline loops: CDR1 MGHDK, CDR2 SYGVNS. CDR3 in DNA: TGTGCCAGCTCACAGGGGATTAACTATGGCTACACCTTC. Its translation is CASSQGINYGYTF.

This clone was detected a few times. The genes are TRBV5-6 and TRBJ1-3; possible D gene TRBD1, 5 bases. With 1 base removed from V and 4 bases from J, the gap between germline ends came to 12 bases. The CDR3 spans 15 residues. Per germline, CDR1 SGHDT and CDR2 YYEEEE. CDR3 bases: TGTGCCAGCAGCTTGATTGGGGCGGACGGAAACACCATATATTTT. Its translation: CASSLIGADGNTIYF.